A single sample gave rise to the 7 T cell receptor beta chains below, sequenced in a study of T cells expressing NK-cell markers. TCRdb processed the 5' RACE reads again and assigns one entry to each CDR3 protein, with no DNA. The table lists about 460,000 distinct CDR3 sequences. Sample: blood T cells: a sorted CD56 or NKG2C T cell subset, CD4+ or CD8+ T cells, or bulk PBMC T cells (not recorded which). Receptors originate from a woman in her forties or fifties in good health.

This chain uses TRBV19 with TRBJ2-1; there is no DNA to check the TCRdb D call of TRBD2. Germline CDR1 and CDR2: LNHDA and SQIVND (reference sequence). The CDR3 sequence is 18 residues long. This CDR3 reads CASSILSLAGVGYNEQFF. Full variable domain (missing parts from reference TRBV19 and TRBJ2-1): DGGITQSPKYLFRKEGQNVTLSCEQNLNHDAMYWYRQDPGQGLRLIYYSQIVNDFQKGDIAEGYSVSREKKESFPLTVTSAQKNPTAFYLCASSILSLAGVGYNEQFFGPGTRLTVL.

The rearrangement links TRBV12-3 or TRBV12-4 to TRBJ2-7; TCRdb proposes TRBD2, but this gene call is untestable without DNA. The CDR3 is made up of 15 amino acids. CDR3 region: CASSSHSGGQSEQYF.

Here the CDR3 reads CASSSADRVGNTIYF. J is TRBJ1-3 and V is TRBV12-3 or TRBV12-4; TCRdb designates TRBD1, a call that cannot be tested without DNA. There are 15 residues in the CDR3.

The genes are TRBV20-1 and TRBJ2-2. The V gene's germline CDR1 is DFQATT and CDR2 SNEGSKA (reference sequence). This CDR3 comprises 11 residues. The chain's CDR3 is CSATLGGELFF.

The CDR3 loop reads CSARDQGRDSYNEQFF. The gene calls are TRBV20-1 and TRBJ2-1; TCRdb names TRBD1, which stays unverified in the absence of DNA. The CDR3 extends over 16 amino acids. Looked up from germline, CDR1 is DFQATT and CDR2 is SNEGSKA (reference sequence).

CDR3 residues: CASSLAGPAYNEQFF. The chain combines TRBV7-8 with TRBJ2-1. The CDR3 spans 15 residues. The germline V gene encodes CDR1 SGHVS and CDR2 FQNEAQ.

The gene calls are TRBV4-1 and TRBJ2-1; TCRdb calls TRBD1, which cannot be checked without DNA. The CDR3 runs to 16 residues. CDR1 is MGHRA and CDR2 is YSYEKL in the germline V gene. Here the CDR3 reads CASSQVGRGTHNEQFF.